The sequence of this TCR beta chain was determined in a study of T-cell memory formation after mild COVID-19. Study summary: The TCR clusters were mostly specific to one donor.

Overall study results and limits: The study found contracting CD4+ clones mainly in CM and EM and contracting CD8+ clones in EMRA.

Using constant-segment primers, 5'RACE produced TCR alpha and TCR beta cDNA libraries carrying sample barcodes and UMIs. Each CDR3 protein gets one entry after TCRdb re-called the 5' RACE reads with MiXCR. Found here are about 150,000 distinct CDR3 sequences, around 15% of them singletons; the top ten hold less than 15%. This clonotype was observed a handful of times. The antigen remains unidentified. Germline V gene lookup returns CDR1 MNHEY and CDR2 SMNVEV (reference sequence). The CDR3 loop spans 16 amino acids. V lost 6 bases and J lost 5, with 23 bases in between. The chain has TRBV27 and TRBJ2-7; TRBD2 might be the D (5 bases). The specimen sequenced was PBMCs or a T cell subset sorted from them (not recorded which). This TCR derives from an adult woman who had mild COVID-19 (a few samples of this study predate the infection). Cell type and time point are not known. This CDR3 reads CASRARGSSAINEQYF. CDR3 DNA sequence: TGTGCCAGCAGAGCCCGGGGTAGTTCGGCAATCAACGAGCAGTACTTC.